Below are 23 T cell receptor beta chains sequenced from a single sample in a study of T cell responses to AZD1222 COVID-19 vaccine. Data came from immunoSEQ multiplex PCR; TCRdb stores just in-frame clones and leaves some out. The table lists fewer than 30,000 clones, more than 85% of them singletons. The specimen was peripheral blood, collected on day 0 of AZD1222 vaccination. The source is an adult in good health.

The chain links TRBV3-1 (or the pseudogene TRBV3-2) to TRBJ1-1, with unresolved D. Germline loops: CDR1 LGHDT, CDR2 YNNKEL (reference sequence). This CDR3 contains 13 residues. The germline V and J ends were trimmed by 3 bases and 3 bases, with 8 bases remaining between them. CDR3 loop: CASSHGEHTEAFF. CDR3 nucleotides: TGTGCCAGCAGCCATGGGGAACACACTGAAGCTTTCTTT.

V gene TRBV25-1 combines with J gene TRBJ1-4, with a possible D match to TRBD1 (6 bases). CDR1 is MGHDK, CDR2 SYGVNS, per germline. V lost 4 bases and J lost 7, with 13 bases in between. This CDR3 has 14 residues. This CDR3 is CASSVGGLSEKLFF. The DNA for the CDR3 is TGTGCCAGCAGTGTTGGGGGCTTGAGTGAAAAACTGTTTTTT.

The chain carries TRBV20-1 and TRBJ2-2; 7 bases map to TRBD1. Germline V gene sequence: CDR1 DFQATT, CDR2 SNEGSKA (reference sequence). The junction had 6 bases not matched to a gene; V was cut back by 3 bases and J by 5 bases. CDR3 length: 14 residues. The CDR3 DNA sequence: TGCAGTGCTAGTGAGGGGGCTTATACCGGGGAGCTGTTTTTT. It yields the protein CSASEGAYTGELFF.

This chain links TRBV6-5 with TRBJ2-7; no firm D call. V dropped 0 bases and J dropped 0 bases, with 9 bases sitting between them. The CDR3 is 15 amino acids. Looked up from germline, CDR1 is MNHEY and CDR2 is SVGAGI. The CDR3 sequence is CASSYSIGDSYEQYF. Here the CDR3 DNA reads TGTGCCAGCAGTTACTCGATAGGAGACTCCTACGAGCAGTACTTC.

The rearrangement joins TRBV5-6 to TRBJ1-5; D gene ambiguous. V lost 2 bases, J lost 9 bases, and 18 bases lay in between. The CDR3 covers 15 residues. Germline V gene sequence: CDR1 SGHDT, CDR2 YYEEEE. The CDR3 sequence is CASSLTPQVSGPQHF. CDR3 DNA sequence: TGTGCCAGCAGCTTAACCCCCCAGGTATCAGGGCCCCAGCATTTT.

The CDR3 coding sequence is TGTGCCAGCAGCCCGAGGTTGAATGAGCAGTTCTTC. Translation: CASSPRLNEQFF. The V and J genes are TRBV27 and TRBJ2-1; D gene unclear. The CDR3 extends over 12 amino acids. Germline V lookup: CDR1 MNHEY, CDR2 SMNVEV (reference sequence). V was cut by 6 bases and J by 7 bases, with 10 bases left in between.

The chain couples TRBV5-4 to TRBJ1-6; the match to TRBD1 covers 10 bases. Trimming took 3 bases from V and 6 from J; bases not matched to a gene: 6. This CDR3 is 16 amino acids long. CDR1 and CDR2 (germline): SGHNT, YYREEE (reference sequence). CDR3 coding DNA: TGTGCCAGCAGCTATCCGGGACAGGGGCGTAATTCACCCCTCCACTTT. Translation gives CASSYPGQGRNSPLHF.

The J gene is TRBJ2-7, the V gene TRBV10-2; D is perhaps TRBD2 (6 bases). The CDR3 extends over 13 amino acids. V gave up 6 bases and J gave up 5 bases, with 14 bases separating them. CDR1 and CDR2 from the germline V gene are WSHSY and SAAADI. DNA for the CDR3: TGCGCCAGCAGGCCGGGACTTCTTAACGAGCAGTACTTC. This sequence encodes CASRPGLLNEQYF.

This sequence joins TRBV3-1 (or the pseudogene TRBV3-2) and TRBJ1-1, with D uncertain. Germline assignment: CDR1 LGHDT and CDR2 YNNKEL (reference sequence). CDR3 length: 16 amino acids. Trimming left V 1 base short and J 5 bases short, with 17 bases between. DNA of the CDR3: TGTGCCAGCAGCCAAGGAGGTGGGATCGGGGAGACTGAAGCTTTCTTT. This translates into CASSQGGGIGETEAFF.

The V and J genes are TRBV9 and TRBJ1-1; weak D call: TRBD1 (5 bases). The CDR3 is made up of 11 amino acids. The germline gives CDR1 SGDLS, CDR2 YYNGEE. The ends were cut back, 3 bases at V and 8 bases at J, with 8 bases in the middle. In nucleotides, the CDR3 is TGTGCCAGCAGCGACGGGGCAGAAGCTTTCTTT. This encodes CASSDGAEAFF.

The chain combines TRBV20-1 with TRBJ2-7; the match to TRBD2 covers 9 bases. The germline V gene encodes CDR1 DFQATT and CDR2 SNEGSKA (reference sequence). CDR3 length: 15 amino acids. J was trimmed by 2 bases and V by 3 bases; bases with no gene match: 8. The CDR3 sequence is CSASLRAGGPYEQYF. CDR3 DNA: TGCAGTGCTAGTTTAAGAGCGGGGGGACCCTACGAGCAGTACTTC.

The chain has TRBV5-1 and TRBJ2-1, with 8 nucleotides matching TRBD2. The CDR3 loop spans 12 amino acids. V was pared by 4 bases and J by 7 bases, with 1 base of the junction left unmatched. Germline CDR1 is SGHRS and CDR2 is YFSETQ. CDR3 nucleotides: TGCGCCAGCAGCCGGGAGGGGAATGAGCAGTTCTTC. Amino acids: CASSREGNEQFF.

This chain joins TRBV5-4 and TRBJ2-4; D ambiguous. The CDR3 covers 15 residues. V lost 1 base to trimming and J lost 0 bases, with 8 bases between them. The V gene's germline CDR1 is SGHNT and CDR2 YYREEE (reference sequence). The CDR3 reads CASSLIGIAKNIQYF. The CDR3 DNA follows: TGTGCCAGCAGCTTGATAGGGATAGCCAAAAACATTCAGTACTTC.

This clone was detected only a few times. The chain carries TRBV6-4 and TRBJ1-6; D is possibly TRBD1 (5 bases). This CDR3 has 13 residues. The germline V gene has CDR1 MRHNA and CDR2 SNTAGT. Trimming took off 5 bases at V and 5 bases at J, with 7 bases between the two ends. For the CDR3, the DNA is TGTGCCAGCAGTTCGGGGGATAATTCACCCCTCCACTTT. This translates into CASSSGDNSPLHF.

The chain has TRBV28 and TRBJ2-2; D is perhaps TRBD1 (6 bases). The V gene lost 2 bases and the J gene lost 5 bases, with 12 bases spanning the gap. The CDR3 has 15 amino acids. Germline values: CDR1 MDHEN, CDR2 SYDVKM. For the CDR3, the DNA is TGTGCCAGCAGTTTACAAACGACAGGAACCGGGGAGCTGTTTTTT. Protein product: CASSLQTTGTGELFF.

DNA of the CDR3: TGTGCCACCAGTGATTTAGGGCAGGACCTTGAAGAGACCCAGTACTTC. Protein: CATSDLGQDLEETQYF. The V and J genes are TRBV24-1 and TRBJ2-5; D ambiguous. The CDR3 runs 16 residues. V dropped 1 base and J dropped 3 bases, with 14 bases sitting between them. Per the germline V gene, CDR1 is KGHDR and CDR2 is SFDVKD.

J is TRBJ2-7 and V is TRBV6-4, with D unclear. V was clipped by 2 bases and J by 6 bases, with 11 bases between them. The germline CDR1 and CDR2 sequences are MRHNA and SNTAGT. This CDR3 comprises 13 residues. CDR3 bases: TGTGCCAGCAGTGACATGGAGCAAGGCGAGCAGTACTTC. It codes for CASSDMEQGEQYF.

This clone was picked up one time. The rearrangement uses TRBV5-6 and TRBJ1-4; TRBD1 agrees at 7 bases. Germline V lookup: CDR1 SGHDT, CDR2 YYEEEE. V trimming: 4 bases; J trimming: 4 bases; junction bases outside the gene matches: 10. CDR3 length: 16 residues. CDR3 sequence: CASSTAQGPNNEKLFF. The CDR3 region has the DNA TGTGCCAGCAGCACAGCACAGGGGCCAAATAATGAAAAACTGTTTTTT.

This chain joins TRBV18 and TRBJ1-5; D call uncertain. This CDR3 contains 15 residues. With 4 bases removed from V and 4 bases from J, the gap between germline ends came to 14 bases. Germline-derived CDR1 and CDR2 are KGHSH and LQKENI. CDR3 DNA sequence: TGTGCCAGCTCACTAGGCGGTTTGGCAAATCAGCCCCAGCATTTT. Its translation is CASSLGGLANQPQHF.

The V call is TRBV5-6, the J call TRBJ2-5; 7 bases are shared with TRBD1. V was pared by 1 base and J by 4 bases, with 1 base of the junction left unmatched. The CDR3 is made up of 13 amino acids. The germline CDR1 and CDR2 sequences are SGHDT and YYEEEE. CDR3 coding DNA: TGTGCCAGCAGCTTGAGGGGGCCAGAGACCCAGTACTTC. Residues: CASSLRGPETQYF.

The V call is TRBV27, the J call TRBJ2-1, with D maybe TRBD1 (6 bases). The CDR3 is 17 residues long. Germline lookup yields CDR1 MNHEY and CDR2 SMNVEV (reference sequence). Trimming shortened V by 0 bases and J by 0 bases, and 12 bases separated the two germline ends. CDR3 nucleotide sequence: TGTGCCAGCAGTTTATCGTCTCAGGGGACCTCCTACAATGAGCAGTTCTTC. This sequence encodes CASSLSSQGTSYNEQFF.

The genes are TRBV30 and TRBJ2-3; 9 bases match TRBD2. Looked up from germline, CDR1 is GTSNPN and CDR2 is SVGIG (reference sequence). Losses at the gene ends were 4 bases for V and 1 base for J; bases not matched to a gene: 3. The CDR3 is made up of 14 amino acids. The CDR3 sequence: CAWTVAGGTDTQYF. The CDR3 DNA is TGTGCCTGGACCGTAGCGGGAGGCACAGATACGCAGTATTTT.

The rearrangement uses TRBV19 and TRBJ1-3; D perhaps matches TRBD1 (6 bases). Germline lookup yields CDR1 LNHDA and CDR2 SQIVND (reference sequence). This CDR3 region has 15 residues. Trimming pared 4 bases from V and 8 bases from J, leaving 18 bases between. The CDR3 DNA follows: TGTGCCAGTAGTAGCCTGCAGGGGACATTGGACACCATATATTTT. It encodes CASSSLQGTLDTIYF.